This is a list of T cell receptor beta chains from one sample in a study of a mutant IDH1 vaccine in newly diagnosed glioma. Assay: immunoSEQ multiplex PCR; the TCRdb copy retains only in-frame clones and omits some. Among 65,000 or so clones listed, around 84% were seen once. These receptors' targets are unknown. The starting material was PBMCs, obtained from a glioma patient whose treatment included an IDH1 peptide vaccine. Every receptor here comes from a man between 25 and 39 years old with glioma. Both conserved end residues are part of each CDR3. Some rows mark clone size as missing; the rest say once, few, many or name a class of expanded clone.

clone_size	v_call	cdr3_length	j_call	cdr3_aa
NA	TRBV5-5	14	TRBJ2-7	CASSLERQSHEQYF
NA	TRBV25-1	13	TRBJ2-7	CASSDWTAYEQYF
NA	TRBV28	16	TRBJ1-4	CASNDPSRQGEKMEFF
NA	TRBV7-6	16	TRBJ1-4	CASSPGPIATNEKLFF
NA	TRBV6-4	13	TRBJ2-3	CAGGGAGTDTQYF
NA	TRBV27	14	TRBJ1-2	CASSLDSANYGYTF
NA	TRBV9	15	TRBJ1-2	CASSDEAAGRAGYTF
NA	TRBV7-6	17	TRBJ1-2	CASSLALYRTGGGGYTF
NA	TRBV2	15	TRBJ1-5	CASSYEQGYNQPQHF
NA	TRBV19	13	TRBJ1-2	CASSGDRVGGYTF
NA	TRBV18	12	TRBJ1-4	CASSPTTEKLFF
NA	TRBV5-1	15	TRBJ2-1	CASSGDFTTYNEQFF
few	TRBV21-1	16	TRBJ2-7	CASAGDRGPLSYEQYF
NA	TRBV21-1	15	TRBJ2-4	CASRTGYLAKNIQYF
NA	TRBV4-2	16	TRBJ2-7	CASSQGPGDNPYEQYF
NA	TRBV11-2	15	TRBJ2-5	CASSPFGADGETQYF
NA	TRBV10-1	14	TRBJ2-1	CASSESYGLNEQFF
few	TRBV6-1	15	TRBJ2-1	CASKKLAGPYNEQFF
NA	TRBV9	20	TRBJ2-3	CASSTRGLAGGGMSTDTQYF
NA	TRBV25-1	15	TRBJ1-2	CASSFRDGPLWSYTF
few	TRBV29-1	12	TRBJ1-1	CSGEDTNTEAFF
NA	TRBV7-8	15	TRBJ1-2	CASSLVGGGVDGYTF
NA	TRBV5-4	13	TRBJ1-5	CASSLDRAQPQHF
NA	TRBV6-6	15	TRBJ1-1	CASINDRGIETEAFF
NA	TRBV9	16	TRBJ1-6	CASSGNRAPPNSPLHF
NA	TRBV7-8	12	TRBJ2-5	CASSLVDRDRYF
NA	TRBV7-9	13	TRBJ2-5	CASSRGRRETQYF
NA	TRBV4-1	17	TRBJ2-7	CASSQRTGGGSSYEQYF
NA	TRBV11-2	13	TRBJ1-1	CASSLGVGITAFF